This T cell receptor (beta chain) stems from a study of beta chain features in type 1 diabetes. Trimming removed 6 bases from V and 6 bases from J, with 15 bases in between. Germline CDR1 reads SGHTA; CDR2 reads FQGNSA. The CDR3 sequence is 13 residues long. Every sorted population was more than 98% pure. Expressed TCRB transcripts got sequenced, as all isolated RNA was reverse transcribed. Here immunoSEQ multiplex PCR was the method, and the copy in TCRdb shows in-frame clones only, minus some. The table shows 150,000 to 190,000 clones, with over 8.5% occurring only once. Study-wide points: Patients with type 1 diabetes carried fewer insertions and had more deletions at their VDJ junctions.

Details on this clone: What it recognizes is unknown.

The chain joins TRBV7-2 to TRBJ2-7, with a possible D match to TRBD2 (5 bases). The TCR was taken from a man aged 18-30 years in good health. Sequencing was performed on central memory CD4+ T cells from blood. Here the CDR3 reads CASSQPNSGEQYF. The CDR3 coding sequence is TGTGCCAGCAGTCAGCCCAACAGCGGCGAGCAGTACTTC. Complete variable domain (other parts from reference TRBV7-2 and TRBJ2-7): GAGVSQSPSNKVTEKGKDVELRCDPISGHTALYWYRQSLGQGLEFLIYFQGNSAPDKSGLPSDRFSAERTGGSVSTLTIQRTQQEDSAVYLCASSQPNSGEQYFGPGTRLTVT.